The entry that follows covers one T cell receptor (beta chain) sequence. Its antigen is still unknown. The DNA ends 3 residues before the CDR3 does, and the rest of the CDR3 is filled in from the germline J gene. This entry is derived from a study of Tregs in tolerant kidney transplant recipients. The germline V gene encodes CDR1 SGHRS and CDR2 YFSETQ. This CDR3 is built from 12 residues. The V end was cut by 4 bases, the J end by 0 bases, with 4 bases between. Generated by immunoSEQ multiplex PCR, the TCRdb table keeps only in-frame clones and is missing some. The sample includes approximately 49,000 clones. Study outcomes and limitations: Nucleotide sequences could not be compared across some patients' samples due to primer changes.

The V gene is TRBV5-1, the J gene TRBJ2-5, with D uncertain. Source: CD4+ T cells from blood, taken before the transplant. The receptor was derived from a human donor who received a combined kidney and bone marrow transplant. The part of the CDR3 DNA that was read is TGCGCCAGCAGCCAGTACCAAGAGACC. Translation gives CASSQYQET. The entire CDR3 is CASSQYQETQYF.